The rows below give T cell receptor beta chains drawn from one sample of a study of tumor and adjacent non-tumor tissue in lung cancer. MiXCR was run by TCRdb on the multiplex PCR reads, yielding one entry per CDR3 protein. The sample has 200,000 to 250,000 distinct CDR3 sequences; 70% to 75% are singletons. What was sequenced was lung tumor tissue. These receptors originate from a man aged 60 to 75 with non-small cell lung cancer. The conserved cysteine and the conserved F or W are not part of the CDR3 here. The D gene is left open where the match is weak.

>TRBD2|TRBV20-1|TRBJ2-1
SGATGTSGSSYNEQF
>.|TRBV11-2|TRBJ2-2
ASSLGEAYTGELF
>.|TRBV19|TRBJ2-1
ANADTGYYNEQF
>.|TRBV5-4|TRBJ1-2
ASSSWGLEGYT
>.|TRBV11-3|TRBJ1-3
ASSLDDSFLGNTIY
>TRBD2|TRBV10-1|TRBJ2-7
ASSDGGGGFEQY
>.|TRBV20-1|.
SARDPSGRPDTQH
>.|TRBV6-1|TRBJ2-7
ASSEQTGQSYEQY
>TRBD1|TRBV4-1|TRBJ2-7
AISQPQRQGRLYEQY
>.|TRBV20-1|TRBJ2-7
SARVFDRFSYEQY
>.|TRBV12-3/TRBV12-4|TRBJ1-1
ASTGGEGWTEAF
>.|TRBV20-1|TRBJ1-2
SARVPSGEANYGYT
>.|TRBV6-1|TRBJ1-1
ASSRGGTEAI
>.|TRBV11-3|TRBJ2-2
ASSLKYGPGELF
>TRBD1|TRBV11-1|TRBJ2-1
TSNHAGTGGYNEQF
>.|TRBV20-1|TRBJ2-7
SARDSRDYEQY
>TRBD1|TRBV12-3/TRBV12-4|TRBJ1-6
AIRQGDNSPLH
>.|TRBV4-2|TRBJ2-3
ASRDPGPLGDTQY
>TRBD1|TRBV6-5|TRBJ1-4
AISSGTGDEKLF
>TRBD1|TRBV29-1|TRBJ2-7
SAHLATGNYEQY
>TRBD2|TRBV20-1|TRBJ2-1
SADRLAGEYEQF
>.|TRBV6-2/TRBV6-3|TRBJ2-2
ASRQAFGGELF
>TRBD1|TRBV6-4|TRBJ1-5
ASSGEQGGQPQH
>.|TRBV20-1|TRBJ2-3
SASVRGGGGSGDTQY
>TRBD1|TRBV30|TRBJ1-1
AWSGQGAASTEAF
>TRBD1|TRBV5-6|TRBJ2-7
ACSRDRGVYEQY
>TRBD2|TRBV20-1|TRBJ2-7
SARGTSGTYYEQY
>.|TRBV10-1|TRBJ2-4
ASSESLGNIQY
>.|TRBV11-1|TRBJ2-2
ASTLKRQETGELF
>TRBD1|TRBV11-2|TRBJ2-3
ASSLLLKGARTDTQY
>.|TRBV11-2|TRBJ2-5
ASCLSGRRQETQY
>.|TRBV29-1|TRBJ2-1
SVEFWGMVRGEQF
>.|TRBV6-1|TRBJ1-5
TSSAGVTQPQH
>.|TRBV20-1|TRBJ1-1
SARELGVKNTGAL
>.|TRBV6-1|TRBJ1-4
ASSEFTSFVASATNEKLF
>TRBD1|TRBV7-9|TRBJ1-6
ASSPLNRGSDSPLH
>TRBD2|TRBV6-2/TRBV6-3|TRBJ2-1
ASMYRGGGRDEQF
>.|TRBV5-1|TRBJ2-1
ASSLRETGRNEQF
>.|TRBV11-2|TRBJ2-7
ASSSNSGSYEQY
>TRBD1|TRBV28|TRBJ2-3
ASSICGYRGTDTQY
>TRBD1|TRBV6-5|TRBJ2-7
ARSLGGRAYEQY
>TRBD2|TRBV20-1|TRBJ2-5
SVRDAGTRNQETQY
>.|TRBV11-1|TRBJ2-2
VSSSQGPNTGELF
>.|TRBV20-1|TRBJ2-7
SAEVGTKTYEQY
>.|TRBV6-2/TRBV6-3|TRBJ2-5
GSSSRETQY
>.|TRBV28|TRBJ2-5
ASAKTRGGKETQY
>.|TRBV20-1|TRBJ2-5
SARVWPEIQY
>TRBD1|TRBV6-2/TRBV6-3|TRBJ1-1
ASRPGGTENTEAF
>.|TRBV12-3/TRBV12-4|TRBJ2-1
ASSSIRGTSGRGTIRDEQF
>.|TRBV5-4|TRBJ2-3
ASRSGTQTDTQY
>.|TRBV20-1|TRBJ1-2
SARDRGHPSPRNYGYT
>TRBD1|TRBV28|TRBJ2-7
ASTRGGQGAYKQY
>TRBD2|TRBV11-2|TRBJ2-5
ASSSAMGGSKETQY
>.|TRBV10-2|TRBJ2-3
ASSDVANTDTQY
>.|TRBV24-1|TRBJ1-2
ATSDLLGYT
>.|TRBV29-1|TRBJ1-1
SFRPGTTEAF
>.|TRBV12-3/TRBV12-4|TRBJ2-2
ASSSGRGSGKLF
>.|TRBV11-3|TRBJ2-5
ASSFLETHY
>TRBD1|TRBV6-5|TRBJ1-6
ASRSGTGRSYNSPLH